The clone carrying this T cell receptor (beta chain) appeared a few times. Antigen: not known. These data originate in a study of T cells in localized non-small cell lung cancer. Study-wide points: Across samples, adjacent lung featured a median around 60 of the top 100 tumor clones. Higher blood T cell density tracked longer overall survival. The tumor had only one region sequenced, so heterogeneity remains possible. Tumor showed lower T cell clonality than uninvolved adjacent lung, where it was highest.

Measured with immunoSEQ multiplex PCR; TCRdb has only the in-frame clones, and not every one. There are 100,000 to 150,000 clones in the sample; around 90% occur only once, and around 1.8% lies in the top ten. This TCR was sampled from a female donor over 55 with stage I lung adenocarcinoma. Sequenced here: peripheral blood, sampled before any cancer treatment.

For the CDR3, the DNA is TGCAGCGCTGGACTCTCTGATACGCAGTATTTT. The encoded protein is CSAGLSDTQYF. The V and J genes are TRBV29-1 and TRBJ2-3, with D maybe TRBD2 (5 bases). V shed 7 bases and J shed 6 bases, with 11 bases lying between them. The CDR3 sequence is 11 residues long. CDR1 SQVTM and CDR2 ANQGSEA come from the germline V gene.